This T cell receptor (beta chain) came from a study of T cell responses to AZD1222 COVID-19 vaccine. Study-level points and caveats: Clonal diversity may have been underestimated in mostly white British donors.

The repertoire was sequenced with immunoSEQ multiplex PCR; TCRdb's copy has only in-frame clones and lacks some. The sample lists some 110,000 clones, more than 85% seen once, with 6% to 8% in the top ten. Notes on this clone: Its target is unknown.

The CDR3 spans 16 residues. V dropped 5 bases and J dropped 5 bases, with 21 bases sitting between them. The germline V gene has CDR1 MDHEN and CDR2 SYDVKM. The receptor comes from an adult in good health. This specimen was peripheral blood, taken on day 0 of AZD1222 vaccination. The rearrangement uses TRBV28 and TRBJ1-2; D is unclear. The CDR3 DNA follows: TGTGCCAGCAGTCATCTTAACGCCGACGGGGTATATGGCTACACCTTC. Translating gives CASSHLNADGVYGYTF.